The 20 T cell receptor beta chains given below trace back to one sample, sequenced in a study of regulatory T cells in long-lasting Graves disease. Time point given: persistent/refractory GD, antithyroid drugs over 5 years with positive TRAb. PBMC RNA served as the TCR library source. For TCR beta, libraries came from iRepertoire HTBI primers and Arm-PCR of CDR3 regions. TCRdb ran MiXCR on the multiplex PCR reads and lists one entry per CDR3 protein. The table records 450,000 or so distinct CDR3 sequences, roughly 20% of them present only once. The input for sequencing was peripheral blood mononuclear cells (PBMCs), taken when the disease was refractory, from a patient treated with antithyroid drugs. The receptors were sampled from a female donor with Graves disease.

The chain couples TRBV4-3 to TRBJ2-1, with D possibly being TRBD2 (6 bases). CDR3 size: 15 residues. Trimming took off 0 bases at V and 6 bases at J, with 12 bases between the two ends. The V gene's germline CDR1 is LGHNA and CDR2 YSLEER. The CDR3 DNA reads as TGCGCCAGCAGCCAAGACGAAGGGACTTCCAATGAGCAGTTCTTC. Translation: CASSQDEGTSNEQFF.

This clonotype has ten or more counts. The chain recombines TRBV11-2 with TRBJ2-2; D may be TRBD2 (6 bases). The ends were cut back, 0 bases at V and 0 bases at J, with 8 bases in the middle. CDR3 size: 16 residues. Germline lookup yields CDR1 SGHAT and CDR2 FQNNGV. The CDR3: CASSLERRANTGELFF. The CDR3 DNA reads TGTGCCAGCAGCTTAGAAAGGAGGGCGAACACCGGGGAGCTGTTTTTT.

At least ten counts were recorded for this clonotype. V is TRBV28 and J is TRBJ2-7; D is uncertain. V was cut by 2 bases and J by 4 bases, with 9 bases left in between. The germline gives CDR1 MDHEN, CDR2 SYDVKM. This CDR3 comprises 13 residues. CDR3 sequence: CASSLMTDYEQYF. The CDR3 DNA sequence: TGTGCCAGCAGTTTAATGACGGATTACGAGCAGTACTTC.

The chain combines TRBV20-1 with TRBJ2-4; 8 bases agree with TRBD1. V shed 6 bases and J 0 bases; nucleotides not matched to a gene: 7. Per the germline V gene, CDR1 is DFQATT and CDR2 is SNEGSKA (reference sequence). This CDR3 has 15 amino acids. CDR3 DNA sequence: TGCAGTGCCGATAGACAGGGGTCAGCCAAAAACATTCAGTACTTC. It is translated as CSADRQGSAKNIQYF.

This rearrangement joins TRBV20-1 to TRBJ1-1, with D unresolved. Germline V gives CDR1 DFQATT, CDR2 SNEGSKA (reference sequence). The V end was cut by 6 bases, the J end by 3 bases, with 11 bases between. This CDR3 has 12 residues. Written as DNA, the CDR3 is TGCAGTGCCCAGAGAACCTACACTGAAGCTTTCTTT. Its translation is CSAQRTYTEAFF.

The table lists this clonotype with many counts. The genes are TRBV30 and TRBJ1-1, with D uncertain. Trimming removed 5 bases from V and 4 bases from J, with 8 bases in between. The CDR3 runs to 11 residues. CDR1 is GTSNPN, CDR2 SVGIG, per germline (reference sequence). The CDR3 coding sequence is TGTGCCTGGTTATCAGGCACTGAAGCTTTCTTT. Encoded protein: CAWLSGTEAFF.

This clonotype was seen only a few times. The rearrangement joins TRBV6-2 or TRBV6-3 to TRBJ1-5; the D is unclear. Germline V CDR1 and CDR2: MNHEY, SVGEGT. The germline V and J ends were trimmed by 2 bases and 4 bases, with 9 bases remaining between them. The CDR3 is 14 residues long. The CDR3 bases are TGTGCCAGCAGTTACGCGGGGAAGAATCAGCCCCAGCATTTT. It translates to CASSYAGKNQPQHF.

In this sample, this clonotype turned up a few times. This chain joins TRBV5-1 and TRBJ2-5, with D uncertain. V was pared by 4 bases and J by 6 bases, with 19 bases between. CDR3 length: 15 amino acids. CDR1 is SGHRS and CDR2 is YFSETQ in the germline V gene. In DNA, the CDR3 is TGCGCCAGCAGCCGAATGACCTCCATGTTTCAGACCCAGTACTTC. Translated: CASSRMTSMFQTQYF.

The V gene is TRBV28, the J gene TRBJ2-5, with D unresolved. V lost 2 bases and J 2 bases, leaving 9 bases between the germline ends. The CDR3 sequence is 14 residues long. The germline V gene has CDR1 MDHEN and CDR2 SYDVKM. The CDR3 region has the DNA TGTGCCAGCAGTTTACCCAGACCTCAAGAGACCCAGTACTTC. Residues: CASSLPRPQETQYF.

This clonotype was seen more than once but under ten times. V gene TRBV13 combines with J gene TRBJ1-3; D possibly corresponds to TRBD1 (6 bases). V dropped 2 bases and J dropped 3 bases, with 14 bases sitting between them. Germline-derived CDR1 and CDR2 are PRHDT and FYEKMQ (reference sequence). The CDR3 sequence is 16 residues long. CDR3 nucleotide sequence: TGTGCCAGCAGCTTAAGGGGGGCAAGAAGTGGAAACACCATATATTTT. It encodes CASSLRGARSGNTIYF.

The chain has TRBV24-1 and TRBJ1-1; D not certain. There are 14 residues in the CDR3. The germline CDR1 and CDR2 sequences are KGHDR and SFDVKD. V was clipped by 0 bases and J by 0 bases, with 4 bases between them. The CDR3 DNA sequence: TGTGCCACCAGTGATTTGCAAGTGAACACTGAAGCTTTCTTT. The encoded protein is CATSDLQVNTEAFF.

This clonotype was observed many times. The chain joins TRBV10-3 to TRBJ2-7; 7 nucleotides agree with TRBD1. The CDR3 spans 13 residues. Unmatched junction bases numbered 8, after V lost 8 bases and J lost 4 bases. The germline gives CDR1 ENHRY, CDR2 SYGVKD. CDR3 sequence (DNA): TGTGCCATCGGACCAAGACAGGGTTACGAGCAGTACTTC. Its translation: CAIGPRQGYEQYF.

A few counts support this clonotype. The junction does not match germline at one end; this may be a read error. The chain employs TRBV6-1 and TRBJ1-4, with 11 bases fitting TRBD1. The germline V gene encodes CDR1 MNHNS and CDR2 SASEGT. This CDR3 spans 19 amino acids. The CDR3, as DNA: TGTGCCAGCAGTCACCGGACAGGGGGCGTCGTAACAACTAATGAAAAACTGTCTTTT. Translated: CASSHRTGGVVTTNEKLSF.

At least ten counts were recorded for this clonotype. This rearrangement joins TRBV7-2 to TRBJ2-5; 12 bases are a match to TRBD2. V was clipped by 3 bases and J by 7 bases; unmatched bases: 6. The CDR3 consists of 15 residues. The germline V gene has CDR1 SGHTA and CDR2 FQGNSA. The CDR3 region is CASSLLAGGLATQYF. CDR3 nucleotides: TGTGCCAGCAGCTTGCTAGCGGGAGGGTTAGCGACCCAGTACTTC.

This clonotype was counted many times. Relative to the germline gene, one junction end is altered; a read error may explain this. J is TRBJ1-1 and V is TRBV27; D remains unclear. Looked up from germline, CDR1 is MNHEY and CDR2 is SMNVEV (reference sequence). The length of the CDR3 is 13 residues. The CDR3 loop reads CASSLAGTADAFF. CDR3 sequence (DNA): TGTGCCAGCAGTTTAGCCGGAACAGCTGACGCTTTCTTT.

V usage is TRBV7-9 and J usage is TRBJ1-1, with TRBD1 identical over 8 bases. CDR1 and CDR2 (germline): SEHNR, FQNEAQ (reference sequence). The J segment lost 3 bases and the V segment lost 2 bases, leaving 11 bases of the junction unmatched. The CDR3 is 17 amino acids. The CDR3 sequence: CASSLRQGRAGDTEAFF. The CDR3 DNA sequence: TGTGCCAGCAGCTTACGACAGGGGCGGGCGGGCGACACTGAAGCTTTCTTT.

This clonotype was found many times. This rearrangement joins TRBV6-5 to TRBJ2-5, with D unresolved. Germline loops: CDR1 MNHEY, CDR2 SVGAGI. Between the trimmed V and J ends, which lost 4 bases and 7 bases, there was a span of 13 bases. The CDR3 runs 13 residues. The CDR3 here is CASSLGRKGTQYF. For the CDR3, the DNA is TGTGCCAGCAGTTTAGGGCGAAAAGGGACCCAGTACTTC.

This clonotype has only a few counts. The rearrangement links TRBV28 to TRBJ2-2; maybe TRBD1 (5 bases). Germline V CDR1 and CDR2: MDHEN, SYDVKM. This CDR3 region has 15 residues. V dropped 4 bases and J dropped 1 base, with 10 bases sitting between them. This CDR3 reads CASSSRTRNTGELFF. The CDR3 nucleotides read TGTGCCAGCAGTTCCAGGACAAGGAACACCGGGGAGCTGTTTTTT.

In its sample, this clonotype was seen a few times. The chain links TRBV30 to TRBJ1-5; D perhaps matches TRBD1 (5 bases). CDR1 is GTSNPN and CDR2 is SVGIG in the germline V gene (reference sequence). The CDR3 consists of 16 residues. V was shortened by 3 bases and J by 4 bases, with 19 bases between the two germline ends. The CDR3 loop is CAWSLSGLVANQPQHF. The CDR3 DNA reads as TGTGCCTGGAGCCTTTCGGGACTGGTGGCGAATCAGCCCCAGCATTTT.

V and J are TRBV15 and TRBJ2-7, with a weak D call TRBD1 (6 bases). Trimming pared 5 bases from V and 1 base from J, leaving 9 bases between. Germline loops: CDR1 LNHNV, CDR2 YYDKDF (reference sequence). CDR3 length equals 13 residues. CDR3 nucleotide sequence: TGTGCCACCAGCCGGGACACGTCCTACGAGCAGTACTTC. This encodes CATSRDTSYEQYF.